This TCR beta chain was identified in a study of CD8+CD57+ T cells in acquired aplastic anemia. For the study at large: Yields of DNA that came from sorted CD4+ and CD8+ cells averaged roughly 3.2 ug. Study results and limitations: It was found that some 31 CD8+ CDR3 sequences were shared between patients and controls.

Patients chosen for sequencing had CD8+CD57+ cells that had expanded, as shown by flow cytometry. TCR beta VDJ combinations and CDR3 sequences were profiled from genomic DNA. A single record per CDR3 protein comes from TCRdb applying MiXCR to the reads. This sample has around 170,000 distinct CDR3 sequences, with 40% to 55% found just once. Many counts were recorded for this clonotype. What it recognizes is unknown. CDR1 and CDR2 from the germline V gene are SEHNR and FQNEAQ (reference sequence). This CDR3 has 12 residues. V gave up 5 bases and J gave up 7 bases, with 12 bases separating them. The genes are TRBV7-9 and TRBJ2-7, with D possibly TRBD1 on 5 matching bases. The sample taken for sequencing was sorted CD4+, CD8+, or CD8+CD57+ T cells (not recorded which) from PBMCs. The clonotype comes from a human donor with aplastic anemia. CDR3 nucleotide sequence: TGTGCCAGCAGCCCCGACAGTTTTGAGCAGTACTTC. Translated, it gives CASSPDSFEQYF.